This T cell receptor (beta chain) was documented in a study of regulatory T cells in long-lasting Graves disease. Study-wide background: New Graves' disease cases had less than 3 months of antithyroid drugs.

Whole-study results and caveats: Thyroid tissue was not studied; only peripheral blood was.

To make TCR beta libraries, researchers used iRepertoire HTBI primers and Arm-PCR of CDR3 regions. TCRdb redid the calling of the multiplex PCR reads with MiXCR, one entry per CDR3 protein. Counted here are 440,000 or so distinct CDR3 sequences, about 15% occurring once; the ten biggest clones make up around 10%. This clonotype was seen many times. The antigen is not known. This sample's time point: newly diagnosed GD, antithyroid drugs for less than 3 months. Construction of the TCR library relied on RNA isolated from PBMCs. Trimming removed 5 bases from V and 2 bases from J; junction bases left unmatched: 10. Germline CDR1 is SGHVS and CDR2 is FQNEAQ. The CDR3 has 16 amino acids. These records were also assigned to another study, of T cells in Graves' hyperthyroidism and ophthalmopathy. That source reports: Stable hyperthyroidism: no ophthalmopathy progression over 18 months of follow-up.

The chain couples TRBV7-8 to TRBJ2-7, with 9 bases that match TRBD2. The sequence derives from a woman under 40 with Graves disease. This material consisted of peripheral blood mononuclear cells (PBMCs), taken at new diagnosis, from a patient treated with antithyroid drugs. CDR3 sequence reads: CASSPRDRLAAYEQYF. CDR3 DNA sequence: TGTGCCAGCAGCCCCCGGGACAGACTAGCGGCCTACGAGCAGTACTTC.